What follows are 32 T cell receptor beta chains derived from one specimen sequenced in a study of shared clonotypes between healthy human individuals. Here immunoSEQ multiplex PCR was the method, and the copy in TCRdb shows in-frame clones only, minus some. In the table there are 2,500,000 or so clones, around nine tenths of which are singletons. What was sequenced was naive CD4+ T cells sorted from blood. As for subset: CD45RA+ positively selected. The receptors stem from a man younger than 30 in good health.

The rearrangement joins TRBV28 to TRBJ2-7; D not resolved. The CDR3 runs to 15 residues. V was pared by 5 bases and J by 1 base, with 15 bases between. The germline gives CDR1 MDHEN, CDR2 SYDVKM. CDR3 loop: CASSLKGLPSYEQYF. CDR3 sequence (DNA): TGTGCCAGCAGTCTCAAAGGGCTTCCTTCCTACGAGCAGTACTTC.

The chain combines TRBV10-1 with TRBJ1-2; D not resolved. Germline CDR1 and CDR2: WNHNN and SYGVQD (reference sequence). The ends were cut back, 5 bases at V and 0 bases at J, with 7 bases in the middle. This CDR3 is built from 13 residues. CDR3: CASSRETNYGYTF. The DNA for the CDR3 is TGCGCCAGCAGTCGGGAAACTAACTATGGCTACACCTTC.

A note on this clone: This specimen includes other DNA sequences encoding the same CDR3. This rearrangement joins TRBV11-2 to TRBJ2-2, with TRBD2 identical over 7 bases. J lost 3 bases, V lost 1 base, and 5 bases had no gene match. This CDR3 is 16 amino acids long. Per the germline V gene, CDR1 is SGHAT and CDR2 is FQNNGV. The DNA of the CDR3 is TGTGCCAGCAGCTTAGCCGGGGGGTGGGACACCGGGGAGCTGTTTTTT. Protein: CASSLAGGWDTGELFF.

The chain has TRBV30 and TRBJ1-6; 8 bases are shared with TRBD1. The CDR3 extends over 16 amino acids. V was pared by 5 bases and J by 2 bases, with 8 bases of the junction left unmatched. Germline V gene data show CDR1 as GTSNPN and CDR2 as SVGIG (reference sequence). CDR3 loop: CAWQIRGQTYNSPLHF. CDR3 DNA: TGTGCCTGGCAAATCAGGGGGCAGACCTATAATTCACCCCTCCACTTT.

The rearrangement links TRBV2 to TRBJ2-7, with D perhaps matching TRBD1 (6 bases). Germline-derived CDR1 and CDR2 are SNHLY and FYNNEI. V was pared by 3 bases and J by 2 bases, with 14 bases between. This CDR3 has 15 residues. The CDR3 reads CASSENPTGAYEQYF. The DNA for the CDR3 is TGTGCCAGCAGTGAGAATCCGACAGGAGCCTACGAGCAGTACTTC. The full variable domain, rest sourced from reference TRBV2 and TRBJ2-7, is EPEVTQTPSHQVTQMGQEVILRCVPISNHLYFYWYRQILGQKVEFLVSFYNNEISEKSEIFDDQFSVERPDGSNFTLKIRSTKLEDSAMYFCASSENPTGAYEQYFGPGTRLTVT.

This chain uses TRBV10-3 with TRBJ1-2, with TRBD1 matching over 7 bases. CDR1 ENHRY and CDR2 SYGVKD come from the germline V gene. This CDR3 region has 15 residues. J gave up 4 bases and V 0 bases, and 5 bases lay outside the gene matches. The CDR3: CAISESPGGSYGYTF. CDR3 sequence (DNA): TGTGCCATCAGTGAGTCGCCAGGGGGGTCCTATGGCTACACCTTC.

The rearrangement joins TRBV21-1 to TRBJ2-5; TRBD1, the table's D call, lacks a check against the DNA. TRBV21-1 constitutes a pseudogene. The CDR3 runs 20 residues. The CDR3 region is CASTPLPGQVVREMRETQYF. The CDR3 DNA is TGTGCCAGCACCCCCCTTCCGGGACAGGTCGTTAGGGAGATGCGGGAGACCCAGTACTTC.

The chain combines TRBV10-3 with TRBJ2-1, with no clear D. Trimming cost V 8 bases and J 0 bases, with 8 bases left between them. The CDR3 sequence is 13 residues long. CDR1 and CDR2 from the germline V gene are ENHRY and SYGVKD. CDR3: CAIGPISYNEQFF. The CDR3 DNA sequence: TGTGCCATCGGCCCCATCTCCTACAATGAGCAGTTCTTC.

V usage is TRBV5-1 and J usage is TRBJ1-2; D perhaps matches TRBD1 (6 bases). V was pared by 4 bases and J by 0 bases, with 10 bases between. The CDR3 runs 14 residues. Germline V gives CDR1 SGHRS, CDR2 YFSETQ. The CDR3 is CASSRQEPNYGYTF. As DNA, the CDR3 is TGCGCCAGCAGCCGACAGGAACCTAACTATGGCTACACCTTC.

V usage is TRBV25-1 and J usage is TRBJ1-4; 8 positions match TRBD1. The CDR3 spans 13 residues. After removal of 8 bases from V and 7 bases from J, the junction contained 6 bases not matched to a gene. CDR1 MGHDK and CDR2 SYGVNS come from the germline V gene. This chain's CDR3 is CASGQGISEKLFF. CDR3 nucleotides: TGTGCCAGCGGACAGGGAATTTCTGAAAAACTGTTTTTT.

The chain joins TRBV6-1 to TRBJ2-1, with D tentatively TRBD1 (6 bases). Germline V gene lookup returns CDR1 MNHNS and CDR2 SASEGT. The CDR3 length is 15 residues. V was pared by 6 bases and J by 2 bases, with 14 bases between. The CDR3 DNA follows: TGTGCCAGCAGGGGGACAAACGCGGCCTACAATGAGCAGTTCTTC. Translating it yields CASRGTNAAYNEQFF.

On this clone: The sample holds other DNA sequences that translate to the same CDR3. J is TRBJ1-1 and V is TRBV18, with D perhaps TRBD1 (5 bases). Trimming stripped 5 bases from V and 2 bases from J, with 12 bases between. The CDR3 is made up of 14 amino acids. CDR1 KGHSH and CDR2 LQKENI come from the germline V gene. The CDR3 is CASSSGTANTEAFF. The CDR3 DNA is TGTGCCAGCTCATCGGGGACTGCCAACACTGAAGCTTTCTTT.

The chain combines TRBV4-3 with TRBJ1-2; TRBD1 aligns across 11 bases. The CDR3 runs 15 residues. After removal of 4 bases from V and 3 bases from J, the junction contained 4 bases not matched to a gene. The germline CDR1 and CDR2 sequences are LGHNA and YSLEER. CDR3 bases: TGCGCCAGCAGCCCCGGGACAGGGGGGTACTATGGCTACACCTTC. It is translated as CASSPGTGGYYGYTF.

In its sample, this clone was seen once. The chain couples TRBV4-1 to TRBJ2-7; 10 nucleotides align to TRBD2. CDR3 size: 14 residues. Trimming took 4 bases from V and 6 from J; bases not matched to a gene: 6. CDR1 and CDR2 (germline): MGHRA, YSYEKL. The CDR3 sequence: CASSPSGREVEQYF. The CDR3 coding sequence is TGCGCCAGCAGCCCCAGCGGGAGGGAAGTCGAGCAGTACTTC.

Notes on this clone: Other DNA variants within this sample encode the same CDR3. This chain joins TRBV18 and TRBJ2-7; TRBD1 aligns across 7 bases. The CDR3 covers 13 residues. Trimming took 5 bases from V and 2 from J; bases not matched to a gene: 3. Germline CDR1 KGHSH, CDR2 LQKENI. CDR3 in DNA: TGTGCCAGCTCATCCACAGGGGCCTACGAGCAGTACTTC. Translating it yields CASSSTGAYEQYF.

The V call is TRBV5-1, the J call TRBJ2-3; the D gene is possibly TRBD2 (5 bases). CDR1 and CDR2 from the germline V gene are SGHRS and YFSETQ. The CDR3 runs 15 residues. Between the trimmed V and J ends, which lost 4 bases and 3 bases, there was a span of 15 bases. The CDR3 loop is CASSPWGPGTDTQYF. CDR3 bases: TGCGCCAGCAGCCCTTGGGGTCCGGGAACAGATACGCAGTATTTT.

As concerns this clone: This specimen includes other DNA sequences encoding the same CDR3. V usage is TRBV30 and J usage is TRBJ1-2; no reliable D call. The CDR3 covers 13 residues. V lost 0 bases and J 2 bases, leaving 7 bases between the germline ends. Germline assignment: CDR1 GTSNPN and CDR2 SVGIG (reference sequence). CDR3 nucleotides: TGTGCCTGGAGTGTTTCGGGGAACTATGGCTACACCTTC. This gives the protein CAWSVSGNYGYTF.

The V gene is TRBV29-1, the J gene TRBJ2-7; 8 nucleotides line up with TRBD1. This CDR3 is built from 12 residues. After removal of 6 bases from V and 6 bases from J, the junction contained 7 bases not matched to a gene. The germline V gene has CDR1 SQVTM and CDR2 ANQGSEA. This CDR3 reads CSVTGQALEQYF. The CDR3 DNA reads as TGCAGCGTCACGGGACAGGCCCTCGAGCAGTACTTC.

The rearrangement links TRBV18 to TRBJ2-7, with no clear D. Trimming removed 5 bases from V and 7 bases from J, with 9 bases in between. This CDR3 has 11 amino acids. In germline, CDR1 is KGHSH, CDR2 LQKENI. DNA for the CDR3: TGTGCCAGCTCATCTTCCACAGAGCAGTACTTC. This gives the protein CASSSSTEQYF.

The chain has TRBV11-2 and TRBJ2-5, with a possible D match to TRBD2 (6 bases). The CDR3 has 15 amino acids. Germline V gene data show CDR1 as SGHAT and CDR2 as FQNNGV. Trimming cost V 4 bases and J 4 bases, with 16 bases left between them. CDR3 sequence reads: CASSSRRGAAETQYF. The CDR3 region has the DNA TGTGCCAGCAGCTCGCGGCGGGGAGCGGCAGAGACCCAGTACTTC.

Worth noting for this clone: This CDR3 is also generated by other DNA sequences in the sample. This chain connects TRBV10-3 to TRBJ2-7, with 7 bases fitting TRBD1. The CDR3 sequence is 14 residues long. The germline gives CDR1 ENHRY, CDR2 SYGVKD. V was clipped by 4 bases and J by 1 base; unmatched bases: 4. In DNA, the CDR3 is TGTGCCATCAGTGGGGGACAGAGTTCCTACGAGCAGTACTTC. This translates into CAISGGQSSYEQYF.

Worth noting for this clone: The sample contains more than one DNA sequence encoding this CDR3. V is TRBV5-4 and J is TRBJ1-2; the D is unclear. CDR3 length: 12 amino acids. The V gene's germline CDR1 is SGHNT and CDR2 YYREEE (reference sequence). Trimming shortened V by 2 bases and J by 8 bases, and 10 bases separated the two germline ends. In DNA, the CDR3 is TGTGCCAGCAGCTTAGACCTGGGCGGCTACACCTTC. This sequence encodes CASSLDLGGYTF.

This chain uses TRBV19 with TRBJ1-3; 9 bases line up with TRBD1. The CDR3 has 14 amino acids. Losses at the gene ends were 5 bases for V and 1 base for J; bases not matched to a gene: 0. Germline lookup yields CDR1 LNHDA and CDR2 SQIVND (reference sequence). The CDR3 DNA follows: TGTGCCAGTAGTGGACAGGGGTCTGGAAACACCATATATTTT. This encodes CASSGQGSGNTIYF.

In DNA form, the CDR3 reads TGTGCCAGCAGCCGTACAGGGGGCAAGGGAAACACCATATATTTT. This sequence encodes CASSRTGGKGNTIYF. J is TRBJ1-3 and V is TRBV6-5; 9 bases align to TRBD1. Germline V lookup: CDR1 MNHEY, CDR2 SVGAGI. The V segment lost 6 bases and the J segment 4 bases; nucleotides outside the gene matches: 7. This CDR3 comprises 15 residues.

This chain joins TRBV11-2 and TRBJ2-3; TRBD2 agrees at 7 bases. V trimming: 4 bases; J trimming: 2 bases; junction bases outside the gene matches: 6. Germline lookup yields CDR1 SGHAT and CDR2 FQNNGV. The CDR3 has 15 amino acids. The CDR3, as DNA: TGTGCCAGCAGCTCCGCGGGGGAGGTCACAGATACGCAGTATTTT. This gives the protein CASSSAGEVTDTQYF.

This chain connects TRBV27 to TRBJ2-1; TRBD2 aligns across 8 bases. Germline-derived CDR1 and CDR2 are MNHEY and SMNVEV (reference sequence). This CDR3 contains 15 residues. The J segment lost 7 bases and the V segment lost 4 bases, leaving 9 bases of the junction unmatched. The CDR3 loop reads CASSSQGLEKNEQFF. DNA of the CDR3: TGTGCCAGCAGTTCCCAGGGACTAGAAAAGAATGAGCAGTTCTTC.

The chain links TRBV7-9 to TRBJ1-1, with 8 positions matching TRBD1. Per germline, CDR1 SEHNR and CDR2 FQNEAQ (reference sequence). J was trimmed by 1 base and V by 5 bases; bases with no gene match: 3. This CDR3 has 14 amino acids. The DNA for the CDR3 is TGTGCCAGCAGCCGAGGGACAGGGAACACTGAAGCTTTCTTT. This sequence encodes CASSRGTGNTEAFF.

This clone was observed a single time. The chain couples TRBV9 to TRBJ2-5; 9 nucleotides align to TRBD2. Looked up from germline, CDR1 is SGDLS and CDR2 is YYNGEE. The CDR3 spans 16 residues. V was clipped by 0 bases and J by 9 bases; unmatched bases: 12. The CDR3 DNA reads TGTGCCAGCAGCGTAGGCGGCGGGAGGGCCTTGGTGGCCCAGTACTTC. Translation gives CASSVGGGRALVAQYF.

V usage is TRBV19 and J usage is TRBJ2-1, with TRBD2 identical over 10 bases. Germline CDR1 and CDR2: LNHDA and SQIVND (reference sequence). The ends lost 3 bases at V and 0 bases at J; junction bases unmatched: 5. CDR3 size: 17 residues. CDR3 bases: TGTGCCAGTAGTATCTCAACTAGCGGGGTCTCCTACAATGAGCAGTTCTTC. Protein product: CASSISTSGVSYNEQFF.

CDR3 coding DNA: TGTGCCAGCAGTGAAATCTACGACCGGGTTAATGAAAAACTGTTTTTT. Its protein product is CASSEIYDRVNEKLFF. V and J are TRBV6-1 and TRBJ1-4, with no clear D. CDR3 length equals 16 residues. V was shortened by 2 bases and J by 4 bases, with 14 bases between the two germline ends. Germline assignment: CDR1 MNHNS and CDR2 SASEGT.

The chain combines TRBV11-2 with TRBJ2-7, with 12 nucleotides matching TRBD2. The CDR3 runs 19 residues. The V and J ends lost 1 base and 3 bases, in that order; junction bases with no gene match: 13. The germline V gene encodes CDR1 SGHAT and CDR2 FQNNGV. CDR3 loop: CASSLGALAGGPMSYEQYF. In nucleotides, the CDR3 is TGTGCCAGCAGCTTAGGGGCTCTAGCGGGAGGGCCTATGAGCTACGAGCAGTACTTC.

The CDR3 bases are TGTGCCAGCAGCTTCCCGTTGGGGACTAGCGGGAATGTTGAGACCCAGTACTTC. Residues: CASSFPLGTSGNVETQYF. The chain recombines TRBV7-8 with TRBJ2-5; 13 bases map to TRBD2. CDR1 SGHVS and CDR2 FQNEAQ come from the germline V gene. V shed 3 bases and J 5 bases; nucleotides not matched to a gene: 12. The CDR3 spans 18 residues.